Listed below are T cell receptor beta chains from one sample, sequenced in a study of blood T cell repertoires in COVID-19. Sequenced by immunoSEQ multiplex PCR; TCRdb stores in-frame clones only, minus some. The table has 25,000 to 35,000 clones, 80% to 90% seen once. Specimen: peripheral blood. Every receptor here comes from a man older than 75 with acute or convalescent COVID-19. Each CDR3 is given without its conserved first and last residue.

TRBV19,TRBJ2-1,ASSTSHQGNEQF
TRBV6-5,TRBJ2-2,ATFKINTGELF
TRBV4-1,TRBJ2-6,ASSSWTGGGSGANVLT
TRBV24-1,TRBJ2-5,ATSDSRDSPQETQY
TRBV7-8,TRBJ2-2,ASSLAGTGRFDTGELF
TRBV29-1,TRBJ2-1,SVGRTAPGEQF
TRBV29-1,TRBJ2-7,SARGSYEQY
TRBV4-2,TRBJ2-2,ASSHDPGRGGTGELF
TRBV5-4,TRBJ2-3,ASSLATGGADTQY
TRBV10-2,TRBJ1-1,ASSLPYRQGRAF
TRBV19,TRBJ2-1,ASRGGNRYNEQF
TRBV5-4,TRBJ2-7,ASSFGSSYEQY
TRBV5-8,TRBJ1-3,ASRGRPGNTIY
TRBV28,TRBJ1-4,ASSIPRTGEGEKLF
TRBV19,TRBJ2-3,ASNKGSGGLTDTQY
TRBV30,TRBJ1-3,AWSPDRGNTIY
TRBV28,TRBJ1-5,ASSLEGTGNNQPQH
TRBV15,TRBJ1-5,ATSPFRDSYSNQPQH
TRBV28,TRBJ2-2,ASSSPGQGSTGELF
TRBV11-3,TRBJ1-3,ASSLSSGSGNTIY
TRBV18,TRBJ1-1,ASSLTGWDTEAF
TRBV15,TRBJ2-5,ATSGAPGGSETQY
TRBV19,TRBJ1-1,ASTETGGTEAF
TRBV6-1,TRBJ2-2,ASSEEGRAGELF
TRBV19,TRBJ1-2,ASSLHTGRAGGYT
TRBV19,TRBJ1-2,ASSADRGFDYGYT
TRBV5-1,TRBJ1-1,ASSTDRGFNTEAF